Each of the 2 T cell receptor beta chains below was sequenced from the same sample in a study of T-cell reconstitution after alpha-beta-depleted transplantation in children. Whole-study findings and limits: At around two months after transplant, the alpha-beta T cells were reportedly derived from several hundred expanded clones that came from non-depleted graft cells.

Antigens of these TCRs are unknown. The TCRbeta library incorporated unique molecular identifiers. Via MiXCR, TCRdb re-called the PCR reads, giving one row per CDR3 protein. The sample includes roughly 30,000 distinct CDR3 sequences, about 6% of them seen just once. The material was peripheral blood, obtained 60 days after TCRalphabeta/CD19-depleted stem cell transplant. Source of these receptors: a child in the first two years of life who had a stem cell transplant for acute myeloid leukemia, so the T cells may come from the graft donor.

This clonotype appeared many times. The chain uses TRBV27 and TRBJ2-3; tentative D call: TRBD1 (5 bases). V lost 2 bases, J lost 1 base, and 10 bases lay in between. The length of the CDR3 is 15 residues. The germline V gene has CDR1 MNHEY and CDR2 SMNVEV (reference sequence). The CDR3 coding sequence is TGTGCCAGCAGTTTAGTAGGCAGGGGCACAGATACGCAGTATTTT. It codes for CASSLVGRGTDTQYF.

There are a few counts of this clonotype. The chain is built from TRBV11-2 and TRBJ2-5, with 13 bases fitting TRBD2. CDR1 and CDR2 (germline): SGHAT, FQNNGV. The CDR3 covers 18 residues. V shed 4 bases, J shed 5 bases, and the junction held 13 bases outside the gene matches. The CDR3: CASSSIPRTSGSLETQYF. CDR3 nucleotide sequence: TGTGCCAGCAGCTCGATCCCCCGGACTAGCGGGAGCCTGGAGACCCAGTACTTC.